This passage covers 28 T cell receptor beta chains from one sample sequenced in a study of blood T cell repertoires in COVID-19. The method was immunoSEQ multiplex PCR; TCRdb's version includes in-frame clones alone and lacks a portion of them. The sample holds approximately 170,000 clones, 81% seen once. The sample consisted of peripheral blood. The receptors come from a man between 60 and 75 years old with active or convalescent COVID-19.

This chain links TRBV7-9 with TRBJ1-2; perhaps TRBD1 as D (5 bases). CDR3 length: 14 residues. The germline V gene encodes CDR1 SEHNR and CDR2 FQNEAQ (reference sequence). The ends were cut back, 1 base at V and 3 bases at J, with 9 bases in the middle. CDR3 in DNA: TGTGCCAGCAGCTTAGATATCAGGGACTATGGCTACACCTTC. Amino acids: CASSLDIRDYGYTF.

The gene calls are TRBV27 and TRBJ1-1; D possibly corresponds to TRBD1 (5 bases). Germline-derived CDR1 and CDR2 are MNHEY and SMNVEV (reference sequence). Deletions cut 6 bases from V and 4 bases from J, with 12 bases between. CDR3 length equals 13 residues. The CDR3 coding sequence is TGTGCCAGCAGATCCACAGGTTCCACTGAAGCTTTCTTT. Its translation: CASRSTGSTEAFF.

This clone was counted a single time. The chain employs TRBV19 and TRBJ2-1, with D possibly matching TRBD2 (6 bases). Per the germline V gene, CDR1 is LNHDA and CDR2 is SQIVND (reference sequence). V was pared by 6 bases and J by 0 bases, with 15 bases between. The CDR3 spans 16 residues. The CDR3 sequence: CASSAGRMSSYNEQFF. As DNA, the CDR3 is TGTGCCAGTAGCGCGGGACGGATGAGCTCCTACAATGAGCAGTTCTTC. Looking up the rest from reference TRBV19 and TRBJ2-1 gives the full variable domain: DGGITQSPKYLFRKEGQNVTLSCEQNLNHDAMYWYRQDPGQGLRLIYYSQIVNDFQKGDIAEGYSVSREKKESFPLTVTSAQKNPTAFYLCASSAGRMSSYNEQFFGPGTRLTVL.

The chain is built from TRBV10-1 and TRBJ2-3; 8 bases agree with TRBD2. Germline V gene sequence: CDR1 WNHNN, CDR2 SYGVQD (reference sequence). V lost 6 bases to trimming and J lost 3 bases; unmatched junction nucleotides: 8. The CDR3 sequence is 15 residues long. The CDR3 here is CASSPRAGGTDTQYF. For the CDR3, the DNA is TGCGCCAGCAGCCCTAGGGCGGGAGGTACAGATACGCAGTATTTT.

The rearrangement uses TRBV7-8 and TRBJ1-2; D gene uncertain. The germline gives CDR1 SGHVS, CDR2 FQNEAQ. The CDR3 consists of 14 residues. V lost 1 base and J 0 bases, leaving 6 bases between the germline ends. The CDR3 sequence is CASSLGPSNYGYTF. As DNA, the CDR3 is TGTGCCAGCAGCTTAGGTCCTTCTAACTATGGCTACACCTTC.

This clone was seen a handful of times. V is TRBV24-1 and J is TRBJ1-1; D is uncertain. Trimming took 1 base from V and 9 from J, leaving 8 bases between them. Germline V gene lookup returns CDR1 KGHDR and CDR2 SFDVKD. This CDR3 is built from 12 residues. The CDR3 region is CATSDFGQKAFF. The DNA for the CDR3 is TGTGCCACCAGTGATTTTGGGCAGAAAGCTTTCTTT.

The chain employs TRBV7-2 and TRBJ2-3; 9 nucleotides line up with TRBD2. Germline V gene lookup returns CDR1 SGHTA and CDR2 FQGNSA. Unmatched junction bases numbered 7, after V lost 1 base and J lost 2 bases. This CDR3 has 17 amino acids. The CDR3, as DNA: TGTGCCAGCAGCTTAGGTGGCGGCGGGAGGGCCACAGATACGCAGTATTTT. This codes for CASSLGGGGRATDTQYF.

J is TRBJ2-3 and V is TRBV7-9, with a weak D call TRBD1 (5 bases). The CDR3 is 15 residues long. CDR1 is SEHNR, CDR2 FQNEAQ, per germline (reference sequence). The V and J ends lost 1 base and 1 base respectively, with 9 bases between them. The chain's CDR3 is CASSLVPGRTDTQYF. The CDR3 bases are TGTGCCAGCAGCTTAGTTCCAGGGCGCACAGATACGCAGTATTTT.

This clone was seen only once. The CDR3 loop reads CASSLAGQSYEQYF. In DNA, the CDR3 is TGTGCCAGCAGCCTCGCGGGACAGTCCTACGAGCAGTACTTC. This chain joins TRBV27 and TRBJ2-7; the D gene is possibly TRBD1 (7 bases). Germline CDR1 and CDR2: MNHEY and SMNVEV (reference sequence). V lost 6 bases and J lost 1, with 13 bases in between. CDR3 length: 14 amino acids.

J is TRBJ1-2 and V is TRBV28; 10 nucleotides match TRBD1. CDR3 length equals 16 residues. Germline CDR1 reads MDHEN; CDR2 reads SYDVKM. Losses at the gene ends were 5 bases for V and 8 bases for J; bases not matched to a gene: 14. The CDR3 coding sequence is TGTGCCAGCAGTCAATTGACAGGGGGCGTGCTGGGAGGCTACACCTTC. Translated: CASSQLTGGVLGGYTF.

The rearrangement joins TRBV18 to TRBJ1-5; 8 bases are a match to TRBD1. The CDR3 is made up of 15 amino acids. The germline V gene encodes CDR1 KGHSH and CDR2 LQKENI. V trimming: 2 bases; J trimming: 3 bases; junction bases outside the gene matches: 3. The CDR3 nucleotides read TGTGCCAGCTCACCAACGGACAGGGTCAATCAGCCCCAGCATTTT. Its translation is CASSPTDRVNQPQHF.

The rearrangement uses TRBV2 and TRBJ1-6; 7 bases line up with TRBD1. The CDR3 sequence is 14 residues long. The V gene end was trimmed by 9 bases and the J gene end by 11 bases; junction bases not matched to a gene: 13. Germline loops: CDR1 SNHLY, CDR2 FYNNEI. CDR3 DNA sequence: TGTGCCAGAAATGGGGTAGGGGGCCTCCCACCCCTCCACTTT. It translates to CARNGVGGLPPLHF.

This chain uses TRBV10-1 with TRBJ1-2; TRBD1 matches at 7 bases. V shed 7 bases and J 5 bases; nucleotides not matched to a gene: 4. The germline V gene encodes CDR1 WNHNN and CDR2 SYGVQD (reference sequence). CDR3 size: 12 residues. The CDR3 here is CASKGGYYGYTF. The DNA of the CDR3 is TGCGCCAGCAAAGGGGGCTATTATGGCTACACCTTC.

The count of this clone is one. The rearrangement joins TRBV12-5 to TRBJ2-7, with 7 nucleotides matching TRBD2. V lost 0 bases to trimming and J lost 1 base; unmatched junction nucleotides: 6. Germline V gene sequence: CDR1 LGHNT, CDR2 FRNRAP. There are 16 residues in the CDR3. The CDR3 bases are TGTGCTAGTGGTTTGGTACTCTCGGGGGGTTCCTACGAGCAGTACTTC. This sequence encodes CASGLVLSGGSYEQYF. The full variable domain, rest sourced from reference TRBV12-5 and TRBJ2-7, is DARVTQTPRHKVTEMGQEVTMRCQPILGHNTVFWYRQTMMQGLELLAYFRNRAPLDDSGMPKDRFSAEMPDATLATLKIQPSEPRDSAVYFCASGLVLSGGSYEQYFGPGTRLTVT.

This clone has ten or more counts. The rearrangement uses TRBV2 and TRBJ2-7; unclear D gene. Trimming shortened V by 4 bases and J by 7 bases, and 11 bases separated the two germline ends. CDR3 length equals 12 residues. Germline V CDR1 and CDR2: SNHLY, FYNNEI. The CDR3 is CASSGVGLEQYF. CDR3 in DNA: TGTGCCAGCAGTGGGGTGGGCTTAGAGCAGTACTTC. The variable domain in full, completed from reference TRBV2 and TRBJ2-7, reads EPEVTQTPSHQVTQMGQEVILRCVPISNHLYFYWYRQILGQKVEFLVSFYNNEISEKSEIFDDQFSVERPDGSNFTLKIRSTKLEDSAMYFCASSGVGLEQYFGPGTRLTVT.

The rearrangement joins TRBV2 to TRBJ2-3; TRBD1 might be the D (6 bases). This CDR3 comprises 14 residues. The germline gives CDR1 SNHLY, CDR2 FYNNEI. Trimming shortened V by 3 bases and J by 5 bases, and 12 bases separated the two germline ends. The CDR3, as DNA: TGTGCCAGCAGTGATTACAGGGCAGGAGATACGCAGTATTTT. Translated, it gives CASSDYRAGDTQYF.

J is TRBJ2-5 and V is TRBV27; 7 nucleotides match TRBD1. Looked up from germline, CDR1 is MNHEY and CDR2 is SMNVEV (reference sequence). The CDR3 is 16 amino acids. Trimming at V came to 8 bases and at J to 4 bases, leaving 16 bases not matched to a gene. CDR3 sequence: CASQTNRQGPRETQYF. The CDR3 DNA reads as TGTGCCAGCCAAACTAACCGACAGGGACCTCGAGAGACCCAGTACTTC.

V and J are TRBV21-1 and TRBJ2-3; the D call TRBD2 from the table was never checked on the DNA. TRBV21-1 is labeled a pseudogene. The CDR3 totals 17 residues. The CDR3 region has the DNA TGTGCCAGCAGCAAAGGAAGGGTAGCGGGGGTCCCAGATACGCAGTATTTT. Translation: CASSKGRVAGVPDTQYF.

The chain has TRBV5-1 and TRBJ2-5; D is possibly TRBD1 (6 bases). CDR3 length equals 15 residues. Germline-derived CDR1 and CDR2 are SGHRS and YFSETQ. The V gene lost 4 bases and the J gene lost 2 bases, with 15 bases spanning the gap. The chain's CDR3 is CASSTLYDRQETQYF. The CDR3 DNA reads TGCGCCAGCAGCACCCTATACGACAGGCAAGAGACCCAGTACTTC.

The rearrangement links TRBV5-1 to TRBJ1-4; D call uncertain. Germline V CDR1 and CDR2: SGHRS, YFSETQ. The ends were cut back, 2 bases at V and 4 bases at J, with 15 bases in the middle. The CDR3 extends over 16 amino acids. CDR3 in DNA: TGCGCCAGCAGCTTAGCCCTTGGTTCGGTTAATGAAAAACTGTTTTTT. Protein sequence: CASSLALGSVNEKLFF.

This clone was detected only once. CDR3 DNA: TGTGCCAGCAGCCCGGACAGGGGAAGGTTCTCGACGGCTTTCTTT. This encodes CASSPDRGRFSTAFF. V and J are TRBV3-1 (or the pseudogene TRBV3-2) and TRBJ1-1; 9 positions agree with TRBD1. This CDR3 region has 15 residues. Germline lookup yields CDR1 LGHDT and CDR2 YNNKEL (reference sequence). V was clipped by 4 bases and J by 11 bases; unmatched bases: 14.

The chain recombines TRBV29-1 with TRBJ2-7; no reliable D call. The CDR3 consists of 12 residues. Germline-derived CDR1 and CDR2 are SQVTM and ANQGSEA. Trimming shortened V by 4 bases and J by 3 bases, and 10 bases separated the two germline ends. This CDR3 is CSVAMPGYEQYF. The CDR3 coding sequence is TGCAGCGTTGCGATGCCCGGCTACGAGCAGTACTTC.

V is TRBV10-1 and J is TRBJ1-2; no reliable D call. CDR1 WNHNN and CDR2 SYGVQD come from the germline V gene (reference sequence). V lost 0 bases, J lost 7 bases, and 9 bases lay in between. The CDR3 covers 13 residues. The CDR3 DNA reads TGCGCCAGCAGTGAGTCGAGGGATGCTGGCTACACCTTC. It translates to CASSESRDAGYTF.

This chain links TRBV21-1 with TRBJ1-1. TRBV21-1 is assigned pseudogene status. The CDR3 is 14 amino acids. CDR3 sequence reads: CASSPQAANTEAFF. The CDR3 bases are TGTGCCAGCAGCCCCCAAGCCGCGAACACTGAAGCTTTCTTT.

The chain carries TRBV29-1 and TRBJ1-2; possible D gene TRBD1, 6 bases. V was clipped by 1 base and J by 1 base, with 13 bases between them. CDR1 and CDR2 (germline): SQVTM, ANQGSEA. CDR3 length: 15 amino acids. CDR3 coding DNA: TGCAGCGTTGAAGTGGGACATTCCTTTAACTATGGCTACACCTTC. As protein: CSVEVGHSFNYGYTF.

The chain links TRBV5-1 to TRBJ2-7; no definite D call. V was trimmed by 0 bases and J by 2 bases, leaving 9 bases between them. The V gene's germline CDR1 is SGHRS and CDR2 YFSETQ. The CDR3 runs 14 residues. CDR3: CASSLEVAAYEQYF. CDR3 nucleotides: TGCGCCAGCAGCTTGGAGGTAGCTGCCTACGAGCAGTACTTC.

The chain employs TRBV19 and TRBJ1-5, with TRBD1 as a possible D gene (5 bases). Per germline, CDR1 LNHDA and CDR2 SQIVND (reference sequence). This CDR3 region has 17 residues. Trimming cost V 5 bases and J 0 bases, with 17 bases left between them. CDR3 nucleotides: TGTGCCAGTAGTTGGATGGGCGGGGGAAATAGCAATCAGCCCCAGCATTTT. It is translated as CASSWMGGGNSNQPQHF.

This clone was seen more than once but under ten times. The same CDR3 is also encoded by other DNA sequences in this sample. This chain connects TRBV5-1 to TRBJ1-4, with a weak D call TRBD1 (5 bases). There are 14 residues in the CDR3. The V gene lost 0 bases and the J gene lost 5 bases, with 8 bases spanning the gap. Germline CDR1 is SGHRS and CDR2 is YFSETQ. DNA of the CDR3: TGCGCCAGCAGCTTGGGACAGACGAATGAAAAACTGTTTTTT. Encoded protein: CASSLGQTNEKLFF.